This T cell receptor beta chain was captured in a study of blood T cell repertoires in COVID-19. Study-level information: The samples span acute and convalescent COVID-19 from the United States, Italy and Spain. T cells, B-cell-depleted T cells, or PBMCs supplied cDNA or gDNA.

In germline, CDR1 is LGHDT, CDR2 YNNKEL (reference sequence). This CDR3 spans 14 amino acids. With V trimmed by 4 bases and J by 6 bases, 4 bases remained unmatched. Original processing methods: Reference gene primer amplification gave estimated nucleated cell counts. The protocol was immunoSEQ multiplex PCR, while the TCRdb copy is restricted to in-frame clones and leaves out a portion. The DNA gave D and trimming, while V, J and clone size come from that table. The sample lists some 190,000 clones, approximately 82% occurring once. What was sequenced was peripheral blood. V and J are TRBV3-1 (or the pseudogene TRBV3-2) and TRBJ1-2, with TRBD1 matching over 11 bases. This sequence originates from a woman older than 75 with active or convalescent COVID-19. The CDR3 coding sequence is TGTGCCAGCAGCCGGGGACAGGGGGGGGATGGCTACACCTTC. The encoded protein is CASSRGQGGDGYTF.